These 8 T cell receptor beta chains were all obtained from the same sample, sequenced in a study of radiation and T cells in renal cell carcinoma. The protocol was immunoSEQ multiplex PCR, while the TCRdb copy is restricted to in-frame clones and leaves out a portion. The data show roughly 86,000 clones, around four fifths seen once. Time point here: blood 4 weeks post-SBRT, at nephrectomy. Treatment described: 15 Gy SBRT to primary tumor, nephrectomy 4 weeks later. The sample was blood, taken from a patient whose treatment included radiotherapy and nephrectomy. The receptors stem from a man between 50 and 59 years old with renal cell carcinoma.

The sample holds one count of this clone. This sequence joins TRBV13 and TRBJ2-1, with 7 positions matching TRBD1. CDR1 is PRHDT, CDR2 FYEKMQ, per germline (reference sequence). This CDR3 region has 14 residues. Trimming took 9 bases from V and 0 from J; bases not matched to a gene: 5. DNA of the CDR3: TGTGCCAGTAAACAGGGGAGCTCCTACAATGAGCAGTTCTTC. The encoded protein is CASKQGSSYNEQFF. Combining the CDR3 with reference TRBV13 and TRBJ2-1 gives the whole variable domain AAGVIQSPRHLIKEKRETATLKCYPIPRHDTVYWYQQGPGQDPQFLISFYEKMQSDKGSIPDRFSAQQFSDYHSELNMSSLELGDSALYFCASKQGSSYNEQFFGPGTRLTVL.

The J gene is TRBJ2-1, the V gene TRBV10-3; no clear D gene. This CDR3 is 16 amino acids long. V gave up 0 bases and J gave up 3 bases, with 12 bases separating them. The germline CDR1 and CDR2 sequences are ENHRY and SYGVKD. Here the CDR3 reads CAISESSVPGYNEQFF. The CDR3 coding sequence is TGTGCCATCAGTGAGTCGTCGGTTCCCGGCTACAATGAGCAGTTCTTC.

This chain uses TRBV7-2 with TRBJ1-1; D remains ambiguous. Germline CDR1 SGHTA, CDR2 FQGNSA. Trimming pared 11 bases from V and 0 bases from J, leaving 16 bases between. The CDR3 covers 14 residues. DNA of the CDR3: TGTGCCCAGCAAGGGCGGGGAATGAACACTGAAGCTTTCTTT. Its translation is CAQQGRGMNTEAFF.

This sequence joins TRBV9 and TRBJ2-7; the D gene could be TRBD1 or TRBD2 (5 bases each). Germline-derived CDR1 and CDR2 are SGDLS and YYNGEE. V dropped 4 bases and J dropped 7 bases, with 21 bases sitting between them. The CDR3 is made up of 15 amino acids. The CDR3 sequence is CASSPRDGPYWEQYF. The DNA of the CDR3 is TGTGCCAGCAGCCCCCGGGACGGACCCTACTGGGAGCAGTACTTC.

The CDR3 sequence is CASSSPGTGFLGYTF. The DNA of the CDR3 is TGCGCCAGCAGCTCCCCCGGGACAGGGTTTCTAGGCTACACCTTC. This rearrangement joins TRBV5-1 to TRBJ1-2, with TRBD1 matching over 9 bases. This CDR3 comprises 15 residues. The germline V gene encodes CDR1 SGHRS and CDR2 YFSETQ. V lost 3 bases to trimming and J lost 8 bases; unmatched junction nucleotides: 11.

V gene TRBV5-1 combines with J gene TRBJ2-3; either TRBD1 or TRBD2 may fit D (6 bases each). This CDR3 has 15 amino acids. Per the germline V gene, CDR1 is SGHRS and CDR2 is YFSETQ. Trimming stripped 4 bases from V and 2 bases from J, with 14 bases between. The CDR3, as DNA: TGCGCCAGCAGCGTGTCGGGGGCCTACACAGATACGCAGTATTTT. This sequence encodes CASSVSGAYTDTQYF.

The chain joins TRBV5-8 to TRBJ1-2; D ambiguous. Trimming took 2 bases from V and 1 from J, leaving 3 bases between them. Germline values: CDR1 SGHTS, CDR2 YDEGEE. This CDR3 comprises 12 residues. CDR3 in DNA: TGTGCCAGCAGCTTTGATAACTATGGCTACACCTTC. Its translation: CASSFDNYGYTF.

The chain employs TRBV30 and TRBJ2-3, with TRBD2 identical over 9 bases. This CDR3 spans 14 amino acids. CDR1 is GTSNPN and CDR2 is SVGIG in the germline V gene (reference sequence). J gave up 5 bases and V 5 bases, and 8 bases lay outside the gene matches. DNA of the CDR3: TGTGCCTGGGGTGCGGGGGGGCTCGGAGATACGCAGTATTTT. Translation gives CAWGAGGLGDTQYF.